The rows below give T cell receptor beta chains drawn from one sample of a study of CD8 T cells in Susac syndrome. TCRdb independently ran MiXCR on the immunoSEQ multiplex PCR reads; one entry per CDR3 protein. The sample yields about 300,000 distinct CDR3 sequences, approximately 85% seen once. The material sequenced was CD8+ T cells from PBMCs. The receptors stem from a human donor with multiple sclerosis. Each CDR3 is given with its conserved first and last residue. D genes are given only for firm matches. Size is stated for part of the rows, as once, few or many counts, or as a class when the clone is expanded.

d_call: TRBD2
j_call: TRBJ2-2
v_call: TRBV29-1
clone_size: once
cdr3_nt: TGCAGCGTTGGGGCGGGAGGGCCGGGCACCGGGGAGCTGTTTTTT
cdr3_aa: CSVGAGGPGTGELFF

d_call: .
j_call: TRBJ1-1
v_call: TRBV27
clone_size: once
cdr3_nt: TGTGCCAGCAGTTTATCTCCAGGGTATCAGGCTTTCTTT
cdr3_aa: CASSLSPGYQAFF

d_call: .
j_call: TRBJ1-3
v_call: TRBV11-2
clone_size: .
cdr3_nt: TGTGCCAGCAGCTACCGGACAGCTTTGAGCTCTGGAAACACCATATATTTT
cdr3_aa: CASSYRTALSSGNTIYF

d_call: TRBD2
j_call: TRBJ2-3
v_call: TRBV5-5
clone_size: once
cdr3_nt: TGTGCCAGCAGCATAGAACTAGCGGGAGGTCGCGATACGCAGTATTTT
cdr3_aa: CASSIELAGGRDTQYF

d_call: TRBD2
j_call: TRBJ2-1
v_call: TRBV6-5
clone_size: .
cdr3_nt: TGTGCCAGCAGCTCACTAGCGACGTCCTACAATGAGCAGTTCTTC
cdr3_aa: CASSSLATSYNEQFF

d_call: .
j_call: TRBJ2-2
v_call: TRBV29-1
clone_size: .
cdr3_nt: TGCAGCGTTGACCGTACGAACACCGGGGAGCTGTTTTTT
cdr3_aa: CSVDRTNTGELFF

d_call: TRBD1
j_call: TRBJ1-2
v_call: TRBV28
clone_size: .
cdr3_nt: TGTGCCAGCAGTAACAGGGGCCAGTCCAGGGGCTACACCTTC
cdr3_aa: CASSNRGQSRGYTF

d_call: TRBD1
j_call: TRBJ2-7
v_call: TRBV20-1
clone_size: .
cdr3_nt: TGCAGTGCTAGTGAGTGGGGACAGGGGTGGAGGAGCTCCTACGAGCAGTACTTC
cdr3_aa: CSASEWGQGWRSSYEQYF

d_call: TRBD1
j_call: TRBJ2-1
v_call: TRBV5-4
clone_size: .
cdr3_nt: TGTGCCAGCAGGGACAGGGGGAGGTTTGAGCAGTTCTTC
cdr3_aa: CASRDRGRFEQFF

d_call: .
j_call: TRBJ2-7
v_call: TRBV6-5
clone_size: .
cdr3_nt: TGTGCCAGCAGTTACTCGATCGGGGATGATGCCTACGAGCAGTACTTC
cdr3_aa: CASSYSIGDDAYEQYF

d_call: TRBD2
j_call: TRBJ2-3
v_call: TRBV29-1
clone_size: .
cdr3_nt: TGCAGCGTTTCCTATGGCGGGAGGGGCACAGATACGCAGTATTTT
cdr3_aa: CSVSYGGRGTDTQYF

d_call: TRBD2
j_call: TRBJ2-5
v_call: TRBV19
clone_size: .
cdr3_nt: TGTGCCAGTGGCGGACTAGCGGAGACCCAGTACTTC
cdr3_aa: CASGGLAETQYF

d_call: TRBD2
j_call: TRBJ2-1
v_call: TRBV19
clone_size: few
cdr3_nt: TGTGCCAGTAGTCTAGCGGGAGAGGGGAATGAGCAGTTCTTC
cdr3_aa: CASSLAGEGNEQFF

d_call: .
j_call: TRBJ2-1
v_call: TRBV19
clone_size: .
cdr3_nt: TGTGCCAGTAGGGTAGGGAATGAGCAGTTCTTC
cdr3_aa: CASRVGNEQFF

d_call: .
j_call: TRBJ1-2
v_call: TRBV28
clone_size: .
cdr3_nt: TGTGCCAGCAGTCTTTCAGGGTTGCGGGGCTACACCTTC
cdr3_aa: CASSLSGLRGYTF

d_call: .
j_call: TRBJ2-7
v_call: TRBV5-6
clone_size: .
cdr3_nt: TGTGCCAGCAGCCGAGGGGGGATTTCCTACGAGCAGTACTTC
cdr3_aa: CASSRGGISYEQYF

d_call: .
j_call: TRBJ2-1
v_call: TRBV13
clone_size: .
cdr3_nt: TGTGCCAGCAGCTTAGACCCCGCCAGGACCTACAATGAGCAGTTCTTC
cdr3_aa: CASSLDPARTYNEQFF

d_call: .
j_call: TRBJ2-2
v_call: TRBV18
clone_size: once
cdr3_nt: TGTGCCAGCTCACCAGAAGAGACAGTTACGGACACCGGGGAGCTGTTTTTT
cdr3_aa: CASSPEETVTDTGELFF

d_call: TRBD1
j_call: TRBJ2-1
v_call: TRBV6-4
clone_size: .
cdr3_nt: TGTGCCAGCAGTGACGACACCGGGACAGGCCGTGTGGGAGAGCAGTTCTTC
cdr3_aa: CASSDDTGTGRVGEQFF

d_call: .
j_call: TRBJ1-1
v_call: TRBV19
clone_size: .
cdr3_nt: TGTGCCAGTAGTATAGATGGCGGGGGCGCCACTGAAGCTTTCTTT
cdr3_aa: CASSIDGGGATEAFF

d_call: .
j_call: TRBJ1-1
v_call: TRBV28
clone_size: once
cdr3_nt: TGTGCCAGCAGCCCCGTATCGTACAACACTGAAGCTTTCTTT
cdr3_aa: CASSPVSYNTEAFF

d_call: .
j_call: TRBJ2-1
v_call: TRBV4-3
clone_size: .
cdr3_nt: TGCGCCAGCAGCCAAGCGGGATTTCAGGAGAATGAGCAGTTCTTC
cdr3_aa: CASSQAGFQENEQFF

d_call: .
j_call: TRBJ1-2
v_call: TRBV18
clone_size: .
cdr3_nt: TGTGCCAGCTCACCCCCTCACAGGGCAGCTAACTATGGCTACACCTTC
cdr3_aa: CASSPPHRAANYGYTF

d_call: .
j_call: TRBJ1-2
v_call: TRBV7-9
clone_size: .
cdr3_nt: TGTGCCAGCAGCTGGGGGGGAGACTATGGCTACACCTTC
cdr3_aa: CASSWGGDYGYTF

d_call: .
j_call: TRBJ2-6
v_call: TRBV6-5
clone_size: once
cdr3_nt: TGTGCCAGCAGTACTCGGGAATTTGGGGCCAACGTCCTGACTTTC
cdr3_aa: CASSTREFGANVLTF

d_call: .
j_call: TRBJ1-4
v_call: TRBV16
clone_size: .
cdr3_nt: TGTGCCAGCAGCCAATTACGTAACAGGCGAGAAAAACTGTTTTTT
cdr3_aa: CASSQLRNRREKLFF

d_call: .
j_call: TRBJ1-1
v_call: TRBV27
clone_size: .
cdr3_nt: TGTGCCAGCAGTTTGGGTACGGATTACACTGAAGCTTTCTTT
cdr3_aa: CASSLGTDYTEAFF

d_call: .
j_call: TRBJ2-2
v_call: TRBV9
clone_size: .
cdr3_nt: TGTGCCAGCAGCGTAGAAGGTCGCGGGGCGAACACCGGGGAGCTGTTTTTT
cdr3_aa: CASSVEGRGANTGELFF

d_call: .
j_call: TRBJ2-2
v_call: TRBV15
clone_size: once
cdr3_nt: TGTGCCACCAGCAGAGAATCGGGGCAGAGGGCCACCGGGGAGCTGTTTTTT
cdr3_aa: CATSRESGQRATGELFF

d_call: .
j_call: TRBJ2-4
v_call: TRBV19
clone_size: once
cdr3_nt: TGTGCCAGTAGTATTGGTTTCTGGAATGCCAAAAACATTCAGTACTTC
cdr3_aa: CASSIGFWNAKNIQYF

d_call: .
j_call: TRBJ2-1
v_call: TRBV19
clone_size: .
cdr3_nt: TGTGCCAGTAGTATAGGTGTCCGCAATGAGCAGTTCTTC
cdr3_aa: CASSIGVRNEQFF

d_call: .
j_call: TRBJ2-2
v_call: TRBV6-5
clone_size: .
cdr3_nt: TGTGCCAGCAGTTACTCGATTCGCTGGGGCCGCACCGGGGAGCTGTTTTTT
cdr3_aa: CASSYSIRWGRTGELFF

d_call: TRBD2
j_call: TRBJ2-7
v_call: TRBV19
clone_size: .
cdr3_nt: TGTGCCAGTAGTGCGGGACTAGCGGAAGGCTCCTACGAGCAGTACTTC
cdr3_aa: CASSAGLAEGSYEQYF

d_call: .
j_call: TRBJ2-7
v_call: TRBV6-2/TRBV6-3
clone_size: .
cdr3_nt: TGTGCCAGCAGTTACTCGCACACAACCTACGAGCAGTACTTC
cdr3_aa: CASSYSHTTYEQYF

d_call: TRBD2
j_call: TRBJ2-1
v_call: TRBV28
clone_size: .
cdr3_nt: TGTGCCAGCACTCAACCGACTAGCGGGACCTACAATGAGCAGTTCTTC
cdr3_aa: CASTQPTSGTYNEQFF

d_call: .
j_call: TRBJ1-2
v_call: TRBV5-6
clone_size: once
cdr3_nt: TGTGCCAGCAGCTTGCGGGGGGCTGAGGGCTACACCTTC
cdr3_aa: CASSLRGAEGYTF

d_call: TRBD2
j_call: TRBJ2-3
v_call: TRBV27
clone_size: once
cdr3_nt: TGTGCCAGCAGTTTAGGACTAGCGGGAGCCCGAAGAGCAGATACGCAGTATTTT
cdr3_aa: CASSLGLAGARRADTQYF

d_call: .
j_call: TRBJ2-7
v_call: TRBV4-1
clone_size: .
cdr3_nt: TGCGCCAGCAGCCAAGTGTGCGGGTATCCCTACGAGCAGTACTTC
cdr3_aa: CASSQVCGYPYEQYF

d_call: .
j_call: TRBJ2-7
v_call: TRBV19
clone_size: .
cdr3_nt: TGTGCCAGTAGTCAGGGACTGAATTTCTACGAGCAGTACTTC
cdr3_aa: CASSQGLNFYEQYF

d_call: TRBD2
j_call: TRBJ2-1
v_call: TRBV28
clone_size: .
cdr3_nt: TGTGCCAGCAGTCCCAGACTAGCGGGGGAATACAATGAGCAGTTCTTC
cdr3_aa: CASSPRLAGEYNEQFF

d_call: .
j_call: TRBJ2-7
v_call: TRBV20-1
clone_size: .
cdr3_nt: TGCAGTGCTATCCGCATGGGGAGATCCTACGAGCAGTACTTC
cdr3_aa: CSAIRMGRSYEQYF

d_call: .
j_call: TRBJ2-7
v_call: TRBV11-2
clone_size: .
cdr3_nt: TGTGCCAGCAGCTTAGAAAGGGACTACGAGCAGTACTTC
cdr3_aa: CASSLERDYEQYF

d_call: .
j_call: TRBJ2-2
v_call: TRBV20-1
clone_size: .
cdr3_nt: TGCAGTGCTAGCGACGGACTGAACACCGGGGAGCTGTTTTTT
cdr3_aa: CSASDGLNTGELFF

d_call: .
j_call: TRBJ2-7
v_call: TRBV5-4
clone_size: .
cdr3_nt: TGTGCCAGCAGCTTGGATTACCGGGGGCAGACAAGCGAGCAGTACTTC
cdr3_aa: CASSLDYRGQTSEQYF

d_call: TRBD2
j_call: TRBJ2-7
v_call: TRBV11-2
clone_size: .
cdr3_nt: TGTGCCAGCAGCCACGGGAGGGACGAGCAGTACTTC
cdr3_aa: CASSHGRDEQYF

d_call: TRBD2
j_call: TRBJ2-5
v_call: TRBV20-1
clone_size: .
cdr3_nt: TGCAGTGCTAGAGATCGAACTAGCGGGAGGGAGAGGGAGACCCAGTACTTC
cdr3_aa: CSARDRTSGRERETQYF

d_call: .
j_call: TRBJ1-1
v_call: TRBV6-1
clone_size: .
cdr3_nt: TGTGCCAGCTTGGGGGCAGGGGAGACTGAAGCTTTCTTT
cdr3_aa: CASLGAGETEAFF

d_call: .
j_call: TRBJ2-6
v_call: TRBV7-9
clone_size: .
cdr3_nt: TGTGCCAGCAGCTCACCCCGGAATGGGGCCAACGTCCTGACTTTC
cdr3_aa: CASSSPRNGANVLTF

d_call: TRBD1
j_call: TRBJ1-1
v_call: TRBV19
clone_size: .
cdr3_nt: TGTGCCAGTACAATGACAGGGGGCTACACTGAAGCTTTCTTT
cdr3_aa: CASTMTGGYTEAFF

d_call: TRBD1
j_call: TRBJ2-1
v_call: TRBV5-6
clone_size: once
cdr3_nt: TGTGCCAGCAGCTTGGGGACAGGCGAGGTGACCTACAATGAGCAGTTCTTC
cdr3_aa: CASSLGTGEVTYNEQFF

d_call: TRBD1
j_call: TRBJ2-1
v_call: TRBV5-6
clone_size: .
cdr3_nt: TGTGCCAGCACCCCTTGGACAGGGTACTACAATGAGCAGTTCTTC
cdr3_aa: CASTPWTGYYNEQFF

d_call: .
j_call: TRBJ1-2
v_call: TRBV20-1
clone_size: .
cdr3_nt: TGCAGTGCTAGAGATCATGTGGGGGGGAATGGCTACACCTTC
cdr3_aa: CSARDHVGGNGYTF

d_call: .
j_call: TRBJ2-6
v_call: TRBV30
clone_size: .
cdr3_nt: TGTGCCTGCTCAGGGGATGGGGCCAACGTCCTGACTTTC
cdr3_aa: CACSGDGANVLTF

d_call: .
j_call: TRBJ2-7
v_call: TRBV20-1
clone_size: .
cdr3_nt: TGCAGTGCTAGAGATGTACACGAGCAGTACTTC
cdr3_aa: CSARDVHEQYF

d_call: .
j_call: TRBJ2-7
v_call: TRBV21-1
clone_size: .
cdr3_nt: TGTGCCAGCATCAAGGGGGCTACAGGCTACGAGCAGTACTTC
cdr3_aa: CASIKGATGYEQYF

d_call: .
j_call: TRBJ1-5
v_call: TRBV11-1
clone_size: .
cdr3_nt: TGTGCCAGCAGCCCTGGTGTGACGATGGGCTCCCACAGGGACAATCAGCCCCAGCATTTT
cdr3_aa: CASSPGVTMGSHRDNQPQHF

d_call: TRBD2
j_call: TRBJ2-2
v_call: TRBV27
clone_size: .
cdr3_nt: TGTGCCAGCAGTTTATCCACGGGAGGGGGCACCGGGGAGCTGTTTTTT
cdr3_aa: CASSLSTGGGTGELFF